The 19 T cell receptor beta chains given below trace back to one sample, sequenced in a study of OX40 agonist ivuxolimab in advanced cancers. Using immunoSEQ multiplex PCR, the repertoire was profiled, and TCRdb retains in-frame clones only, with some absent. The sample gives 15,000 or so clones, about 70% of which show up once; about 17% is in the top ten. This specimen consisted of CD4+ or CD8+ T cells sorted from blood, obtained in a trial of the OX40 agonist ivuxolimab. The receptors were gathered from an adult with an advanced solid tumor such as melanoma, head and neck, liver or kidney cancer.

This chain uses TRBV6-4 with TRBJ2-6, with D unresolved. The CDR3 extends over 14 amino acids. Per the germline V gene, CDR1 is MRHNA and CDR2 is SNTAGT. Trimming cost V 3 bases and J 0 bases, with 3 bases left between them. CDR3 sequence: CASSEFSGANVLTF. CDR3 sequence (DNA): TGTGCCAGCAGTGAATTCTCTGGGGCCAACGTCCTGACTTTC.

By sample share, this clone is medium-sized. The chain combines TRBV4-2 with TRBJ2-3, with a weak D call TRBD2 (6 bases). Trimming cost V 8 bases and J 4 bases, with 16 bases left between them. This CDR3 has 14 amino acids. Germline CDR1 LGHNA, CDR2 YNFKEQ. In DNA, the CDR3 is TGTGCCAGCGGGGGGACGCCGGGCGCAGATACGCAGTATTTT. Translating gives CASGGTPGADTQYF.

This rearrangement joins TRBV10-3 to TRBJ1-2; D is perhaps TRBD1 (6 bases). The CDR3 has 13 amino acids. Trimming took 7 bases from V and 3 from J, leaving 12 bases between them. CDR1 ENHRY and CDR2 SYGVKD come from the germline V gene. CDR3 nucleotides: TGTGCCATCATGGGGGGGCTCGACTATGGCTACACCTTC. Protein: CAIMGGLDYGYTF.

CDR3 DNA: TGTGCCAGCAGCGTTCAGGGTGCGGACACTGAAGCTTTCTTT. Translation: CASSVQGADTEAFF. The chain employs TRBV9 and TRBJ1-1, with a weak D call TRBD1 (5 bases). This CDR3 spans 14 amino acids. Germline values: CDR1 SGDLS, CDR2 YYNGEE. Deletions cut 2 bases from V and 3 bases from J, with 11 bases between. Variable domain in full (rest from reference TRBV9 and TRBJ1-1): DSGVTQTPKHLITATGQRVTLRCSPRSGDLSVYWYQQSLDQGLQFLIQYYNGEERAKGNILERFSAQQFPDLHSELNLSSLELGDSALYFCASSVQGADTEAFFGQGTRLTVV.

This chain connects TRBV5-6 to TRBJ1-6, with D uncertain. Germline CDR1 and CDR2: SGHDT and YYEEEE. The V gene lost 4 bases and the J gene lost 10 bases, with 21 bases spanning the gap. The length of the CDR3 is 16 residues. CDR3 nucleotide sequence: TGTGCCAGCAGCCCAGGCTCCGAGGGAAGAGTATCACCCCTCCACTTT. Translated: CASSPGSEGRVSPLHF.

The chain links TRBV6-5 to TRBJ2-1; D unresolved. V was pared by 6 bases and J by 4 bases, with 13 bases between. The CDR3 covers 14 residues. From germline, CDR1 is MNHEY and CDR2 SVGAGI. DNA of the CDR3: TGTGCCAGCAGCCCCCGGGCCTCTTACAATGAGCAGTTCTTC. This encodes CASSPRASYNEQFF.

This chain connects TRBV27 to TRBJ2-1; TRBD2 agrees at 10 bases. V gave up 8 bases and J gave up 6 bases; unmatched junction bases: 7. From germline, CDR1 is MNHEY and CDR2 SMNVEV (reference sequence). The CDR3 has 14 amino acids. The CDR3 region is CASALAGGGNEQFF. The DNA for the CDR3 is TGTGCCAGCGCTTTAGCGGGGGGTGGCAATGAGCAGTTCTTC.

V gene TRBV2 combines with J gene TRBJ2-1; tentatively, D is TRBD2 (6 bases). CDR1 SNHLY and CDR2 FYNNEI come from the germline V gene. The CDR3 spans 13 residues. Trimming pared 8 bases from V and 5 bases from J, leaving 13 bases between. CDR3 residues: CASRDWNNNEQFF. The CDR3 DNA is TGTGCCAGCCGGGACTGGAATAACAATGAGCAGTTCTTC.

The chain recombines TRBV9 with TRBJ1-2; D is perhaps TRBD1 (6 bases). The CDR3 is 18 amino acids. The V end lost 0 bases, the J end lost 4 bases, and 22 bases lay between the germline ends. Germline CDR1 and CDR2: SGDLS and YYNGEE. The chain's CDR3 is CASSVGGAGGRGSYGYTF. The CDR3 DNA reads as TGTGCCAGCAGCGTAGGTGGGGCTGGGGGCAGGGGTAGCTATGGCTACACCTTC.

The chain has TRBV4-1 and TRBJ2-5, with D possibly being TRBD2 (5 bases). The V gene's germline CDR1 is MGHRA and CDR2 YSYEKL. V lost 1 base, J lost 3 bases, and 6 bases lay in between. This CDR3 is 13 amino acids long. CDR3 coding DNA: TGCGCCAGCAGCCAAGGAGGGAAAGAGACCCAGTACTTC. It specifies CASSQGGKETQYF.

V is TRBV5-1 and J is TRBJ2-7, with TRBD2 identical over 10 bases. Germline-derived CDR1 and CDR2 are SGHRS and YFSETQ. The trim removed 1 base at V and 4 bases at J, leaving 5 bases unmatched. The CDR3 runs to 15 residues. In DNA form, the CDR3 reads TGCGCCAGCAGCTTGTCTAGCGGGGGAACGTACGAGCAGTACTTC. Its translation: CASSLSSGGTYEQYF.

The chain combines TRBV19 with TRBJ1-1; D is unclear. This CDR3 is 16 amino acids long. Germline CDR1 reads LNHDA; CDR2 reads SQIVND (reference sequence). V lost 4 bases and J lost 4, with 19 bases in between. The CDR3 protein is CASSTSPFSEGTEAFF. The DNA for the CDR3 is TGTGCCAGTAGTACCTCCCCATTTTCGGAGGGCACTGAAGCTTTCTTT.

The rearrangement uses TRBV7-6 and TRBJ2-3; D is perhaps TRBD2 (6 bases). Trimming pared 5 bases from V and 0 bases from J, leaving 12 bases between. This CDR3 is built from 15 residues. Germline CDR1 SGHVS, CDR2 FNYEAQ. CDR3 sequence: CASSPPSVSTDTQYF. In DNA form, the CDR3 reads TGTGCCAGCAGCCCCCCTAGCGTTAGCACAGATACGCAGTATTTT. Using reference TRBV7-6 and TRBJ2-3 for the parts outside the CDR3, the full variable domain is GAGVSQSPRYKVTKRGQDVALRCDPISGHVSLYWYRQALGQGPEFLTYFNYEAQQDKSGLPNDRFSAERPEGSISTLTIQRTEQRDSAMYRCASSPPSVSTDTQYFGPGTRLTVL.

This clone has just a few counts. The J gene is TRBJ1-4, the V gene TRBV6-5; 8 nucleotides align to TRBD1. CDR3 length: 13 residues. V lost 7 bases, J lost 8 bases, and 6 bases stayed unmatched. The germline V gene encodes CDR1 MNHEY and CDR2 SVGAGI. The CDR3 spells CASTPRGQEKLFF. For the CDR3, the DNA is TGTGCCAGCACCCCCAGGGGGCAAGAAAAACTGTTTTTT.

The rearrangement joins TRBV9 to TRBJ2-2; 11 bases align to TRBD2. With V trimmed by 3 bases and J by 5 bases, 6 bases remained unmatched. CDR1 and CDR2 (germline): SGDLS, YYNGEE. The CDR3 length is 16 residues. CDR3 sequence (DNA): TGTGCCAGCAGCGCATTAGCGGGGGGGCAAACCGGGGAGCTGTTTTTT. The encoded protein is CASSALAGGQTGELFF.

The chain couples TRBV9 to TRBJ1-5; tentative D call: TRBD1 (6 bases). V was shortened by 3 bases and J by 3 bases, with 13 bases between the two germline ends. The CDR3 covers 15 residues. The germline CDR1 and CDR2 sequences are SGDLS and YYNGEE. The CDR3 DNA is TGTGCCAGCAGCGCGTGGGACACGTACAATCAGCCCCAGCATTTT. This encodes CASSAWDTYNQPQHF.

The rearrangement joins TRBV6-6 to TRBJ2-1; no clear D. Germline V gene sequence: CDR1 MNHNY, CDR2 SVGAGI (reference sequence). V lost 4 bases and J lost 7, with 14 bases in between. The CDR3 has 14 residues. Written as DNA, the CDR3 is TGTGCCAGCAGTTCCCCCGGGCTCTTAAATGAGCAGTTCTTC. Encoded protein: CASSSPGLLNEQFF.

This chain joins TRBV7-9 and TRBJ1-2; perhaps TRBD1 as D (5 bases). CDR1 is SEHNR, CDR2 FQNEAQ, per germline (reference sequence). V lost 3 bases and J 8 bases, leaving 7 bases between the germline ends. The CDR3 has 11 residues. This CDR3 is CASSLRGGYTF. The DNA of the CDR3 is TGTGCCAGCAGCTTGAGGGGAGGCTACACCTTC.

J is TRBJ1-6 and V is TRBV9; D might be TRBD1 (6 bases). The CDR3 has 15 amino acids. Germline-derived CDR1 and CDR2 are SGDLS and YYNGEE. Trimming shortened V by 2 bases and J by 9 bases, and 15 bases separated the two germline ends. As DNA, the CDR3 is TGTGCCAGCAGCGTCAATACAGGGTTAGGTTCACCCCTCCACTTT. Protein sequence: CASSVNTGLGSPLHF.